A selection of T cell receptor beta chains follows, all from one sample in a study of regulatory T cells in long-lasting Graves disease. TCRdb re-called the multiplex PCR reads through MiXCR, storing one row per CDR3 protein. This sample has over 650,000 distinct CDR3 sequences, with approximately 29% found just once. Source: peripheral blood mononuclear cells (PBMCs), taken when the disease was refractory, from a patient treated with antithyroid drugs. Source of these receptors: a female donor with Graves disease. The CDR3 runs from the conserved cysteine through the conserved F or W. The D gene is left open where the match is weak. Clone size, where shown, is once, few, many, or a class for clones that have expanded.

TRBJ1-2 . 15 . TRBV15 CATSDPSGRSYGYTF TGTGCCACCAGCGACCCATCGGGCCGCTCGTATGGCTACACCTTC
TRBJ1-5 . 14 . TRBV6-2/TRBV6-3 CASSYWGGNQPQHF TGTGCCAGCAGTTACTGGGGGGGCAATCAGCCCCAGCATTTT
TRBJ2-7 few 14 TRBD1 TRBV5-5 CATAVDRGFYEQYF TGTGCCACCGCTGTCGACAGGGGGTTTTACGAGCAGTACTTC
TRBJ2-5 . 16 TRBD2 TRBV10-3 CASGTTSGRARETQYF TGTGCCAGCGGAACGACTAGCGGGAGGGCCAGAGAGACCCAGTACTTC
TRBJ1-5 . 16 TRBD1 TRBV11-2 CASSPTQGASDQPQHF TGTGCCAGCAGCCCCACCCAGGGGGCGTCTGATCAGCCCCAGCATTTT
TRBJ2-7 few 15 TRBD1 TRBV5-1 CASSSADREVYEQYF TGCGCCAGCAGCTCCGCGGACAGGGAGGTTTACGAGCAGTACTTC
TRBJ1-2 . 12 . TRBV6-2/TRBV6-3 CASSYSSYGYTF TGTGCCAGCAGTTACAGCAGCTATGGCTACACCTTC
TRBJ2-3 . 15 TRBD2 TRBV7-3 CASSFTAGGTDTQYF TGTGCCAGCAGCTTCACAGCGGGAGGCACAGATACGCAGTATTTT
TRBJ1-5 . 13 . TRBV6-1 CASRGPGNQPQHF TGTGCCAGCCGAGGACCGGGGAATCAGCCCCAGCATTTT
TRBJ1-3 . 16 . TRBV5-1 CASGIGGAHSGNTIYF TGCGCCAGCGGAATCGGAGGGGCCCACTCTGGAAACACCATATATTTT
TRBJ1-2 many 14 . TRBV11-2 CASSPSQGIYGYTF TGTGCCAGCAGCCCATCTCAGGGAATCTATGGCTACACCTTC
TRBJ1-6 few 15 . TRBV2 CASRGPRGNNSPLHF TGTGCCAGCAGGGGACCTCGGGGAAATAATTCACCCCTCCACTTT
TRBJ2-5 once 16 TRBD2 TRBV5-5 CASSLGGLAGAETQYF TGTGCCAGCAGCTTGGGGGGACTAGCGGGAGCGGAGACCCAGTACTTC
TRBJ1-4 . 15 . TRBV13 CASSLRLTDNEKLFF TGTGCCAGCAGCTTAAGGCTAACAGATAATGAAAAACTGTTTTTT
TRBJ1-2 . 14 TRBD1 TRBV7-9 CASSQGQANYGYTF TGTGCCAGCAGCCAGGGACAGGCTAACTATGGCTACACCTTC
TRBJ1-5 . 16 . TRBV6-1 CASTLGHFNHEEPQHF TGTGCCAGCACCTTAGGACACTTCAACCATGAGGAACCCCAGCATTTT
TRBJ1-1 . 15 TRBD1 TRBV6-1 CASTDREGVMAEAFF TGTGCCAGCACGGACAGGGAGGGAGTTATGGCTGAAGCTTTCTTT
TRBJ1-5 . 12 . TRBV7-9 CASSQNGWPQHF TGTGCCAGCAGCCAAAATGGTTGGCCCCAGCATTTT
TRBJ2-2 . 15 . TRBV2 CASTPGAGDRGELFF TGTGCCAGCACCCCAGGGGCAGGCGACCGCGGGGAGCTGTTTTTT
TRBJ2-6 . 18 TRBD1 TRBV5-5 CASSVVGTGRSGANVLTF TGTGCCAGCAGCGTGGTCGGGACAGGGCGCTCTGGGGCCAACGTCCTGACTTTC
TRBJ1-1 few 14 . TRBV12-3/TRBV12-4 CASSLMGGRAEAFF TGTGCCAGCAGTTTAATGGGGGGGAGAGCTGAAGCTTTCTTT
TRBJ1-2 few 17 . TRBV6-2/TRBV6-3 CASSEGGYLQGNYGYTF TGTGCCAGCAGTGAAGGAGGTTACCTACAGGGTAACTATGGCTACACCTTC
TRBJ2-7 few 15 . TRBV6-1 CASSLLGGTIAEQYF TGTGCCAGCAGTCTCCTGGGGGGCACTATAGCCGAGCAGTACTTC
TRBJ2-5 many 14 . TRBV12-3/TRBV12-4 CASTVDNFQETQYF TGTGCCAGCACCGTCGACAACTTTCAAGAGACCCAGTACTTC
TRBJ1-4 many 12 . TRBV2 CARRGLNEKLFF TGTGCCAGACGGGGTCTAAATGAAAAACTGTTTTTT
TRBJ2-7 . 19 TRBD2 TRBV5-4 CASSLVGVGASGASYEQYF TGTGCCAGCAGCTTGGTGGGCGTTGGGGCTAGCGGCGCATCCTACGAGCAGTACTTC
TRBJ1-2 many 13 . TRBV12-3/TRBV12-4 CASSVQGPYGYTF TGTGCCAGCAGTGTACAGGGTCCCTATGGCTACACCTTC
TRBJ1-4 few 15 TRBD1 TRBV7-9 CASSLLGQGAGKLFF TGTGCCAGCAGCTTATTGGGTCAGGGGGCAGGAAAACTGTTTTTT
TRBJ2-1 . 13 . TRBV20-1 CSAWDSSYNEQFF TGCAGTGCTTGGGACTCCTCCTACAATGAGCAGTTCTTC
TRBJ1-4 many 14 . TRBV28 CASSFSGGVEKLFF TGTGCCAGCAGTTTTTCAGGTGGGGTCGAAAAACTGTTTTTT
TRBJ2-7 . 15 . TRBV6-2/TRBV6-3 CASSEMISGPYEQYF TGTGCCAGCAGTGAAATGATTAGCGGCCCCTACGAGCAGTACTTC
TRBJ2-7 few 11 TRBD1 TRBV30 CAHGTAYEQYF TGTGCCCACGGGACAGCCTACGAGCAGTACTTC
TRBJ1-5 . 14 TRBD1 TRBV6-5 CASSYDRVSQPQHF TGTGCCAGCAGTTACGACAGGGTGAGTCAGCCCCAGCATTTT
TRBJ2-5 many 13 . TRBV12-5 CASGNPWGETQYF TGTGCTAGTGGTAACCCGTGGGGGGAGACCCAGTACTTC
TRBJ2-1 . 12 . TRBV15 CATSGLYHEQFF TGTGCCACCAGTGGGCTGTACCATGAGCAGTTCTTC
TRBJ2-2 many 13 TRBD1 TRBV5-1 CASSPQGTGELFF TGTGCCAGCAGCCCACAGGGGACCGGGGAGCTGTTTTTT
TRBJ1-5 few 16 TRBD1 TRBV7-9 CASSFPTGGGNQPQHF TGTGCCAGCAGCTTCCCTACAGGGGGAGGCAATCAGCCCCAGCATTTT
TRBJ1-4 many 14 . TRBV2 CASSESLIGEKLFF TGTGCCAGCAGTGAAAGCCTTATAGGGGAAAAACTGTTTTTT
TRBJ2-7 few 14 . TRBV5-1 CASRRGEGGYEQYF TGCGCCAGCCGGAGGGGGGAAGGAGGCTACGAGCAGTACTTC
TRBJ1-6 few 14 . TRBV12-3/TRBV12-4 CASSLGLSSGSLHF TGTGCCAGCAGTTTAGGTCTCTCCAGCGGATCCCTCCACTTT
TRBJ1-4 few 14 TRBD1 TRBV29-1 CSVSTGAVTEKLFF TGCAGCGTATCTACAGGGGCTGTCACTGAAAAACTGTTTTTT
TRBJ1-2 . 16 TRBD1 TRBV19 CASSKATGVASYGNTF TGTGCCAGTAGTAAAGCCACAGGGGTTGCGTCCTATGGCAACACCTTC